The clone carrying this T cell receptor (beta chain) was picked up a small number of times. TCR beta CDR3 regions were amplified from RNA. A first-round RT-PCR of the TCR CDR3 used the HTBI primer set. TCRdb reanalysed the multiplex PCR reads using MiXCR and keeps one entry per CDR3 protein. The data contain about 350,000 distinct CDR3 sequences, approximately 13% of them seen just once; the ten biggest clones take up 20% to 25%. The data are from a study of T cells in Graves' hyperthyroidism and ophthalmopathy. The wider study: Peripheral blood samples were taken at initial diagnosis, prior to any treatment.

Trimming cost V 4 bases and J 3 bases, with 16 bases left between them. Germline V gives CDR1 MDHEN, CDR2 SYDVKM. The CDR3 length is 15 residues. These patients, aged 18 to 65, had recently diagnosed hyperthyroidism lasting under 2 months. Diagnostic decisions used clinical symptoms, serum thyroxine and TRAb, thyroid ultrasound and orbital computed tomography. Fresh peripheral blood, 9.5 to 10 ml of it, supplied the PBMCs. J is TRBJ2-7 and V is TRBV28, with D perhaps TRBD2 (5 bases). Sequencing was done on a sample of blood. This clonotype was sampled from a woman younger than 45 with Graves' hyperthyroidism. Here the CDR3 reads CASSYVRSAVYEQYF. CDR3 nucleotide sequence: TGTGCCAGCAGTTATGTCAGGTCAGCGGTCTACGAGCAGTACTTC.